This T cell receptor beta chain was captured in a study of T cell repertoires in cytomegalovirus infection. Overall study: Evidence of both CMV infection and a matching HLA type came from public TCR beta signatures. The study's findings and limits: In two of eight donors, the top clonotype was HLA-C-restricted CMV-specific.

The CDR3 extends over 18 amino acids. Germline lookup yields CDR1 SGHTA and CDR2 FQGNSA. The germline V and J ends were trimmed by 1 base and 2 bases, with 18 bases remaining between them. MiXCR was run by TCRdb on the reads, yielding one entry per CDR3 protein. Among 76,000 or so distinct CDR3 sequences listed, roughly 3.7% were seen once. This clonotype was seen ten or more times. The antigen is unknown. The chain recombines TRBV7-2 with TRBJ1-3; D is unclear. Sequenced: PBMCs. The sequence was obtained from a human donor in good health (CMV status not recorded). Some clones in this sample may be carry-over from other donors' samples. CDR3 nucleotides: TGTGCCAGCAGCTTAGGCCCAGGAGGAGGCCAACCTGGAAACACCATATATTTT. Encoded protein: CASSLGPGGGQPGNTIYF.